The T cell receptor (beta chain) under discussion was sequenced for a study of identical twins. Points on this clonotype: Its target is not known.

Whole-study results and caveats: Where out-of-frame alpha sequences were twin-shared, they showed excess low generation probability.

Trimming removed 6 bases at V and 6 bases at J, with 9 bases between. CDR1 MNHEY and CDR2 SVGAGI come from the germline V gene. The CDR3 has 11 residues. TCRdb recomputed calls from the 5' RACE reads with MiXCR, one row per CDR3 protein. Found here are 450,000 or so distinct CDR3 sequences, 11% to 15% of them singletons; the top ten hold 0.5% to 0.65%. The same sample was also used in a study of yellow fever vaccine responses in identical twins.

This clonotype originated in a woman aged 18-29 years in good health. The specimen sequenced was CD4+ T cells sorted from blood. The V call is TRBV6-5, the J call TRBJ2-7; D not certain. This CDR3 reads CASSSIGEQYF. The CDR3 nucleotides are TGTGCCAGCAGCTCCATTGGCGAGCAGTACTTC.